This TCR beta chain appears in the sequencing data of a study of blood T cell repertoires in COVID-19. The trim removed 10 bases at V and 4 bases at J, leaving 7 bases unmatched. The germline CDR1 and CDR2 sequences are SNHLY and FYNNEI. The CDR3 runs to 13 residues. Only in-frame clones appear in the TCRdb table, and some are missing; sequencing was by immunoSEQ multiplex PCR. There are over 150,000 clones in the sample; roughly 89% occur only once, and under 0.6% lies in the top ten. The rearrangement joins TRBV2 to TRBJ1-1; 9 nucleotides agree with TRBD1. The clonotype was recovered from a middle-aged man with acute or convalescent COVID-19. The material sequenced was peripheral blood. The CDR3 loop is CAKTGGGSTEAFF. The DNA of the CDR3 is TGTGCCAAAACAGGGGGCGGGAGCACTGAAGCTTTCTTT.